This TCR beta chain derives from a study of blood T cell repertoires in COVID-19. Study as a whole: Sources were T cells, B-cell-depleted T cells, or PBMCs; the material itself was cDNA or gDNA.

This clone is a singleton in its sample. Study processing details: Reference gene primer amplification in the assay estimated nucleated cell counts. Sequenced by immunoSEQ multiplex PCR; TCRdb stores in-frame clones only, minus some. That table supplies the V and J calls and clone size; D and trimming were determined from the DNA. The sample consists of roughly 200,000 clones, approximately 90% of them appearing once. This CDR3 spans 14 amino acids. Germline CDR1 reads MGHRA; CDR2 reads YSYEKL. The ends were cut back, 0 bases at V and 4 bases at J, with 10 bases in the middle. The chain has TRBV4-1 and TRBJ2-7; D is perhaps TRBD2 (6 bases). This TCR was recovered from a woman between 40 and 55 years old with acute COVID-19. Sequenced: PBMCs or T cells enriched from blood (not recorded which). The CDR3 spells CASSQDSGVYEQYF. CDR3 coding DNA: TGCGCCAGCAGCCAAGATTCGGGAGTTTACGAGCAGTACTTC.